The clone carrying this T cell receptor (beta chain) was seen a few times. This CDR3 is 15 amino acids long. Trimming cost V 2 bases and J 7 bases, with 15 bases left between them. Germline V gives CDR1 SGHTA, CDR2 FQGTGA. It was with a sample-barcoded 5' primer and a J-beta primer mix that a second PCR of about 6 to 12 cycles was run. Via MiXCR, TCRdb re-called the 5' RACE reads, giving one row per CDR3 protein. The table has more than 650,000 distinct CDR3 sequences, around 25% seen once. This entry belongs to a study of blood T cells in healthy people across ages. This sample was also put to use in a study of T cells of mothers and their children.

This clonotype was obtained from a boy under 18 in good health. This chain uses TRBV7-3 with TRBJ2-4; possibly TRBD2 for D (6 bases). The sequenced sample was blood. In DNA, the CDR3 is TGTGCCAGCAGCTTATCTTCCTCCAGCGGGAACATTCAGTACTTC. Residues: CASSLSSSSGNIQYF. Drawing the rest from reference TRBV7-3 and TRBJ2-4, the complete variable domain is GAGVSQTPSNKVTEKGKYVELRCDPISGHTALYWYRQSLGQGPEFLIYFQGTGAADDSGLPNDRFFAVRPEGSVSTLKIQRTERGDSAVYLCASSLSSSSGNIQYFGAGTRLSVL.